Described below is a single T cell receptor (beta chain) sequence and its context. This entry comes from a study of blood T cell repertoires in COVID-19. Background on the study: Researchers got acute and convalescent COVID-19 samples from the United States, Italy and Spain. Nucleic acid was either cDNA or gDNA, and it came from T cells, B-cell-depleted T cells, or PBMCs.

V lost 2 bases and J lost 8, with 9 bases in between. Germline values: CDR1 MNHEY, CDR2 SVGAGI. The CDR3 length is 13 residues. Original analysis: Estimated nucleated cell counts came from reference gene primer amplification. Libraries were prepared by immunoSEQ multiplex PCR; TCRdb keeps only in-frame clonotypes and omits some of them. V and J calls plus clone size are reproduced from that table; the DNA served to infer D and trimming. In the table there are 100,000 to 150,000 clones, approximately 85% of which are singletons. The sequence came from a woman of 80 years or more with acute or convalescent COVID-19. Source material: peripheral blood. The rearrangement joins TRBV6-5 to TRBJ1-4; D gene uncertain. CDR3 loop: CASSYGAREKLFF. Written as DNA, the CDR3 is TGTGCCAGCAGTTACGGAGCACGAGAAAAACTGTTTTTT.